This T cell receptor (beta chain) derives from a study of blood T cell repertoires in COVID-19. This CDR3 has 12 amino acids. The germline V and J ends were trimmed by 8 bases and 4 bases, with 11 bases remaining between them. CDR1 is SNHLY and CDR2 is FYNNEI in the germline V gene. Using immunoSEQ multiplex PCR, the repertoire was profiled, and TCRdb retains in-frame clones only, with some absent. The repertoire holds over 300,000 clones, with around 90% as singletons. Sequenced input: PBMCs or T cells enriched from blood (not recorded which). The clonotype comes from a woman in her 30s who had recovered from COVID-19. V is TRBV2 and J is TRBJ1-2; D uncertain. The CDR3 sequence is CASGPAGYGYTF. The CDR3 nucleotides are TGTGCCAGCGGGCCCGCCGGCTATGGCTACACCTTC.